This TCR beta chain appears in the sequencing data of a study of cytomegalovirus exposure and HLA in healthy donors. Study details: HLA-typed donors were the source of about 85 million unique TCRs held in an early data release.

The PCR used 60 Vbeta and 13 Jbeta primers. Data came from immunoSEQ multiplex PCR; TCRdb stores just in-frame clones and leaves some out. This table has about 200,000 clones, over 65% appearing once. This clone appeared a few times. Its antigen is as yet unknown. Study-level points and caveats: When analyzed later, the rates of TCR association showed variation by HLA locus, with DRB1 the most and HLA-C the fewest.

This TCR came from a young woman in good health and CMV-seronegative. The sequenced sample consisted of PBMCs.

The CDR3, as DNA: TGTGCCAGCAGCTTTACAGGGGGTATCGGCGGGGAGCTGTTTTTT. Its protein is CASSFTGGIGGELFF. The V gene is TRBV7-8, the J gene TRBJ2-2; 8 nucleotides align to TRBD1. CDR3 length: 15 amino acids. Looked up from germline, CDR1 is SGHVS and CDR2 is FQNEAQ. V shed 3 bases and J 7 bases; nucleotides not matched to a gene: 7.